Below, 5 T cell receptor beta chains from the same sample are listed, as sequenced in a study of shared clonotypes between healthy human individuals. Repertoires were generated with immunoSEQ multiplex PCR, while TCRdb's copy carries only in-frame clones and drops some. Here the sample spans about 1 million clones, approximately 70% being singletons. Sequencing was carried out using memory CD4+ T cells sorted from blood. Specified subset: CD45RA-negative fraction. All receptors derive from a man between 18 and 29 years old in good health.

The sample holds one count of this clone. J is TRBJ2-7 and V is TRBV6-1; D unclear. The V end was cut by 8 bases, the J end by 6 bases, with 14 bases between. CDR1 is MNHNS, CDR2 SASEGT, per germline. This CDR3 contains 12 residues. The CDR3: CASHENIFEQYF. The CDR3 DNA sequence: TGTGCCAGCCATGAAAACATCTTCGAGCAGTACTTC.

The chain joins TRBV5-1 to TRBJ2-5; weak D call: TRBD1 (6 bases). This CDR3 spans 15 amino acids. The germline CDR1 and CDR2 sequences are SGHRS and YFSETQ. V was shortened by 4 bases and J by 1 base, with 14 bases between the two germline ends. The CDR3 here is CASSLLEDSQETQYF. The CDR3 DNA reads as TGCGCCAGCAGCCTGCTAGAGGACAGCCAAGAGACCCAGTACTTC.

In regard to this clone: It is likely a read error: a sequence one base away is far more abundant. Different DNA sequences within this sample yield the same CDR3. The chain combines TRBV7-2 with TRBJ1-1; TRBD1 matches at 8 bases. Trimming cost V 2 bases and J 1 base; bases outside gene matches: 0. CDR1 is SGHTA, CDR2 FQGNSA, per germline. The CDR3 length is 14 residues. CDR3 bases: TGTGCCAGCAGCTTACAGGGGGCGAACACTGAAGCTTTCTTT. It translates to CASSLQGANTEAFF.

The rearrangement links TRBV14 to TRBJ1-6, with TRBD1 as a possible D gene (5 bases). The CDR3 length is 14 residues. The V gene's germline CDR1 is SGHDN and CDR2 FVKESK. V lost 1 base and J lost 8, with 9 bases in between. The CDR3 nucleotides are TGTGCCAGCAGCCAAGGGGGGAGTCATTCACCCCTCCACTTT. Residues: CASSQGGSHSPLHF.

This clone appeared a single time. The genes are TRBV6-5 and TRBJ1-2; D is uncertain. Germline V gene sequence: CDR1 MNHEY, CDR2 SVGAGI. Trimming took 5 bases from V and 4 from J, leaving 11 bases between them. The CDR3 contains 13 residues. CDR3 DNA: TGTGCCAGCAGTGGGGTACCCGGCTATGGCTACACCTTC. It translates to CASSGVPGYGYTF.